This T cell receptor beta chain was recorded in a study of identical twins. Trimming removed 3 bases from V and 6 bases from J, with 13 bases in between. CDR3 size: 14 residues. A universal primer site was incorporated via template switching, and the cDNA contained unique molecular identifiers. TCRdb reprocessed the 5' RACE reads with MiXCR, giving one entry per CDR3 protein. This table holds some 460,000 distinct CDR3 sequences, more than 13% found once. This clonotype was picked up many times. These records were also assigned to another study, of yellow fever vaccine responses in identical twins.

V usage is TRBV12-3 or TRBV12-4 and J usage is TRBJ2-3, with D possibly TRBD2 on 7 matching bases. The sample consisted of CD4+ T cells sorted from blood. This clonotype originated in a young woman in good health. In nucleotides, the CDR3 is TGTGCCAGCAGTTTCCGGGGGGCAATGGATACGCAGTATTTT. Translated, it gives CASSFRGAMDTQYF.